Detailed here is one TCR beta chain. Primers: 60 Vbeta forward and 13 Jbeta reverse. Methods used by the authors: Unique TCR beta chains numbered around 80 million in a later analysis, with around 10 million shared. Only in-frame clones appear in the TCRdb table, and some are missing; sequencing was by immunoSEQ multiplex PCR. Clone size and V and J calls were adopted from that table, with D and trimming inferred from the DNA. The sample lists approximately 130,000 clones; around 82% were seen once. This sample is part of a study of cytomegalovirus exposure and HLA in healthy donors. Sample: PBMCs. The TCR originated in a man aged 45-65 years in good health and CMV-seronegative.

CDR3 loop: CASSPTTSGRGGTGELFF. CDR3 nucleotide sequence: TGTGCCAGCTCACCTACGACTAGCGGGAGAGGGGGCACCGGGGAGCTGTTTTTT. The chain joins TRBV18 to TRBJ2-2, with TRBD2 matching over 12 bases. Germline-derived CDR1 and CDR2 are KGHSH and LQKENI. This CDR3 has 18 residues. Trimming cost V 3 bases and J 4 bases; bases outside gene matches: 9.